This section outlines one T cell receptor (beta chain) sequence together with its context. The antigen is undetermined. The ends were cut back, 4 bases at V and 7 bases at J, with 13 bases in the middle. Germline V gene lookup returns CDR1 SGHRS and CDR2 YFSETQ. CDR3 length equals 13 residues. Clones were sequenced by immunoSEQ multiplex PCR, and TCRdb holds only the in-frame ones, with some missing. The sample yields under 110,000 clones, around 84% seen once. This sample is part of a study of T cell responses to AZD1222 COVID-19 vaccine. General study results and limits: Females made up more of the donors, who were largely white British, and clonal diversity may have come out too low.

The chain joins TRBV5-1 to TRBJ2-3; the D call may be TRBD1 or TRBD2 (5 bases each). The source was peripheral blood, collected on day 0 of AZD1222 vaccination. This receptor was obtained from an adult in good health. The CDR3 DNA follows: TGCGCCAGCAGCCGCCGGGGCCCCAATACGCAGTATTTT. It translates to CASSRRGPNTQYF.